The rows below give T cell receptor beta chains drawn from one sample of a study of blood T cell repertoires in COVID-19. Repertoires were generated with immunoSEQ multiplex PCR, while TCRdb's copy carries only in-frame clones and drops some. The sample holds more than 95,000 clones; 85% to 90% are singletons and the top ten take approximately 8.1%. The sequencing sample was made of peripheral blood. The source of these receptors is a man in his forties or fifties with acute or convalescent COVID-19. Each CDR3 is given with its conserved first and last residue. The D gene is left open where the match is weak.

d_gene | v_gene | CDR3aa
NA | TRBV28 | CATHGAGPSYNSPLHF
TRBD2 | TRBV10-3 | CATWTSGSGNEQFF
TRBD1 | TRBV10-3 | CAISGRQGAEAFF
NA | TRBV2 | CASTPRNTGELFF
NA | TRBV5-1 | CASSSGVEETQYF
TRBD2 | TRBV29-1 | CSVEEGIAGGYTGELFF
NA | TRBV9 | CASSVALRDTQETQYF
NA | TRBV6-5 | CASRPAYRVHNEQFF
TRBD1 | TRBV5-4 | CASSDPSTGGVYTIYF
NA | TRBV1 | CTSSQDRSWLAGISYNEQFF
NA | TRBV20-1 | CSASMAGWGTDTQYF
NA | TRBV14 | CASSQDNGSSDTQYF
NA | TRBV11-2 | CASSLYSGAGTDTQYF
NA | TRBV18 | CASSPPAENYGYTF
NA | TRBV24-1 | CATSENRVPVTEAFF
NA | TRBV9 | CASSVADTNYGYTF
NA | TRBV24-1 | CATSGHSNQPQHF
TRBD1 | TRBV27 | CASRGTDKSPGQYF